These 9 T cell receptor beta chains share one sample of origin, sequenced in a study of radiation and T cells in renal cell carcinoma. As for time point: blood 2 weeks post-SBRT. Regarding treatment: 15 Gy SBRT to primary tumor, nephrectomy 4 weeks later. Method: immunoSEQ multiplex PCR; TCRdb's copy keeps in-frame clones and lacks some. Of around 60,000 clones listed, around 77% are singletons. The sequenced sample was blood, obtained from a patient whose treatment included radiotherapy and nephrectomy. Source of these receptors: a man between 60 and 75 years old with renal cell carcinoma.

The genes are TRBV12-5 and TRBJ1-5; TRBD1 aligns across 8 bases. The CDR3 totals 15 residues. From germline, CDR1 is LGHNT and CDR2 FRNRAP. The ends lost 5 bases at V and 2 bases at J; junction bases unmatched: 5. Here the CDR3 DNA reads TGTGCTAGTGGTGCACAGGGGGGCGGCAATCAGCCCCAGCATTTT. This encodes CASGAQGGGNQPQHF.

The chain has TRBV9 and TRBJ2-7; D might be TRBD1 (6 bases). Germline values: CDR1 SGDLS, CDR2 YYNGEE. The CDR3 is made up of 14 amino acids. V lost 4 bases and J 3 bases, leaving 14 bases between the germline ends. CDR3 in DNA: TGTGCCAGCAGCTCAAACCCGGACAGCTACGAGCAGTACGTC. Amino acids: CASSSNPDSYEQYV.

V is TRBV7-2 and J is TRBJ2-2; tentative D call: TRBD1 (6 bases). Deletions cut 3 bases from V and 4 bases from J, with 12 bases between. The CDR3 is 15 amino acids. Germline V gives CDR1 SGHTA, CDR2 FQGNSA. The CDR3 sequence: CASSFSTGTTGELFF. The CDR3 nucleotides are TGTGCCAGCAGCTTTTCCACAGGGACCACCGGGGAGCTGTTTTTT.

This chain uses TRBV5-1 with TRBJ1-4; 7 bases agree with TRBD1. The CDR3 has 13 residues. The J segment lost 15 bases and the V segment lost 0 bases, leaving 8 bases of the junction unmatched. The germline V gene has CDR1 SGHRS and CDR2 YFSETQ. CDR3 sequence (DNA): TGCGCCAGCAGCTTGGGGTCACGGGACAGTTTGTTTTTT. It specifies CASSLGSRDSLFF.

The J gene is TRBJ2-3, the V gene TRBV13, with 11 bases matching TRBD1. The CDR3 has 17 amino acids. Germline V gene data show CDR1 as PRHDT and CDR2 as FYEKMQ (reference sequence). J lost 1 base, V lost 3 bases, and 6 bases had no gene match. This CDR3 is CASSLDRGLTGTDTQYF. The CDR3 DNA is TGTGCCAGCAGCTTGGACAGGGGGCTGACCGGCACAGATACGCAGTATTTT.

This CDR3 is CAWSHPKGDYSNQPQHF. CDR3 bases: TGTGCCTGGAGTCATCCCAAGGGAGACTATAGCAATCAGCCCCAGCATTTT. This chain links TRBV30 with TRBJ1-5, with D hard to call. Germline lookup yields CDR1 GTSNPN and CDR2 SVGIG (reference sequence). With 2 bases removed from V and 0 bases from J, the gap between germline ends came to 17 bases. The CDR3 totals 17 residues.

J is TRBJ1-1 and V is TRBV18; D may be TRBD1 (5 bases). Trimming took off 5 bases at V and 4 bases at J, with 20 bases between the two ends. The CDR3 spans 16 residues. Germline CDR1 KGHSH, CDR2 LQKENI. CDR3 amino acids: CASSSLKGTIVTEAFF. The CDR3 DNA follows: TGTGCCAGCTCATCCCTGAAGGGGACGATAGTCACTGAAGCTTTCTTT.

The chain combines TRBV5-4 with TRBJ2-1; perhaps TRBD2 as D (5 bases). CDR3 length equals 13 residues. Trimming stripped 3 bases from V and 8 bases from J, with 12 bases between. Germline V lookup: CDR1 SGHNT, CDR2 YYREEE (reference sequence). CDR3 loop: CASSSGFEDEQFF. The CDR3 region has the DNA TGTGCCAGCAGCTCGGGATTCGAGGATGAGCAGTTCTTC.

The J gene is TRBJ2-3, the V gene TRBV10-2; D ambiguous. The CDR3 extends over 13 amino acids. V lost 4 bases to trimming and J lost 0 bases, with 5 bases between them. CDR1 is WSHSY and CDR2 is SAAADI in the germline V gene. The CDR3 sequence: CASSGASTDTQYF. Written as DNA, the CDR3 is TGCGCCAGCAGTGGGGCTAGCACAGATACGCAGTATTTT.